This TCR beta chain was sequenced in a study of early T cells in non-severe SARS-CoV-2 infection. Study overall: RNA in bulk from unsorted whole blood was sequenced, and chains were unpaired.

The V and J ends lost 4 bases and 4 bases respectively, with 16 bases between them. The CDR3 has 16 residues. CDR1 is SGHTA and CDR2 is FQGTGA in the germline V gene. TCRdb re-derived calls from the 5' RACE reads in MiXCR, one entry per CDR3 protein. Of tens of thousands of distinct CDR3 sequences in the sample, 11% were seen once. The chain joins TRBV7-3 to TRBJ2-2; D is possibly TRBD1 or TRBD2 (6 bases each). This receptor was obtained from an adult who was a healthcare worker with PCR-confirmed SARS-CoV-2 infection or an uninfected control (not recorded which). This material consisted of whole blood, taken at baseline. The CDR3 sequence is CASSSLRTAGTGELFF. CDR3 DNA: TGTGCCAGCAGCTCCTTACGGACAGCGGGCACCGGGGAGCTGTTTTTT.